Listed below are T cell receptor beta chains from one sample, sequenced in a study of blood T cell repertoires in COVID-19. The assay was immunoSEQ multiplex PCR, and TCRdb's table has in-frame clones only and misses some. Among about 91,000 clones listed, approximately 90% were seen once. Sequencing used peripheral blood. The receptors derive from a woman aged 80 or over with active COVID-19. The CDR3 runs from the conserved cysteine through the conserved F or W. D genes are given only for firm matches. Rows may omit the clone size; those that give it use once, few, many or a size class.

TRBV7-2	TRBJ1-2	once	-	TGTGCCAGCAGCTTCCAGGGCCCTGTCTACGGCTACACCTTC	CASSFQGPVYGYTF
TRBV3-1/TRBV3-2	TRBJ2-5	-	TRBD1	TGTGCCAGCAGCCAAGGTCGAGGGGGCCTGGAGACCCAGTACTTC	CASSQGRGGLETQYF
TRBV7-6	TRBJ1-1	-	-	TGTGCCAGCAGCTTATTGTCGAACCTAATGAACACTGAAGCTTTCTTT	CASSLLSNLMNTEAFF
TRBV29-1	TRBJ2-7	-	TRBD2	TGCAGCGTTGTACTTCTAGCTAGCGGGATTTACGAGCAGTACTTC	CSVVLLASGIYEQYF
TRBV4-3	TRBJ1-2	-	-	TGCGCCAGCAGCCATACTCAGGATAACTATGGCTACACCTTC	CASSHTQDNYGYTF
TRBV9	TRBJ2-7	once	TRBD1	TGTGCCAGCAGCGTTGGGACAGGCAGATACGAGCAGTACTTC	CASSVGTGRYEQYF
TRBV2	TRBJ1-5	-	-	TGTGCCAGCAGTGAAATATATAGCAATCAGCCCCAGCATTTT	CASSEIYSNQPQHF
TRBV5-1	TRBJ2-1	few	TRBD2	TGCGCCAGCAGCTTGACTAGCGGGAAATACAATGAGCAGTTCTTC	CASSLTSGKYNEQFF
TRBV27	TRBJ2-2	-	-	TGTGCCAGCAGTCAAGTTGCTCCCCGTGGAGTATCCACCGGGGAGCTGTTTTTT	CASSQVAPRGVSTGELFF
TRBV4-2	TRBJ1-1	-	TRBD1	TGTGCCAGCAGCCCTCGACAGGGAAACACTGAAGCTTTCTTT	CASSPRQGNTEAFF
TRBV28	TRBJ2-7	-	TRBD2	TGTGCCAGCAGTTTTCCGGCGGGGGGCCTTTACGAGCAGTACTTC	CASSFPAGGLYEQYF
TRBV28	TRBJ2-6	-	-	TGTGCCAGCAAGTACAGGGTCTCGTTGGGGGCCAACGTCCTGACTTTC	CASKYRVSLGANVLTF
TRBV9	TRBJ1-2	once	TRBD1	TGTGCCAGCAGCGTAGCGAGACAGGGAGTCTATGGCTACACCTTC	CASSVARQGVYGYTF
TRBV7-6	TRBJ2-3	-	TRBD1	TGTGCCAGCAGCGTGATTCCGGGACAGGGGACAGATACGCAGTATTTT	CASSVIPGQGTDTQYF
TRBV7-7	TRBJ2-6	-	-	TGTGCTAGCAGCCCCGGTACTGGGGCCAACGTCCTGACTTTC	CASSPGTGANVLTF
TRBV7-3	TRBJ2-2	-	TRBD2	TGTGCCAGCAGCTTAATTCCTAGCGGGGTTAACACCGGGGAGCTGTTTTTT	CASSLIPSGVNTGELFF
TRBV7-9	TRBJ2-5	-	TRBD2	TGTGCCAGCAGCTTAGTTTTTAGCGGGCAAGAGACCCAGTACTTC	CASSLVFSGQETQYF
TRBV5-1	TRBJ2-5	-	TRBD1	TGCGCCAGCAGCTCCTCTACTACAGGGGTCGGGGAGACCCAGTACTTC	CASSSSTTGVGETQYF
TRBV5-1	TRBJ2-3	-	-	TGCGCCAGCAGCTTGGCAACAGGGGGGGGTACGCAGTATTTT	CASSLATGGGTQYF
TRBV15	TRBJ2-1	-	TRBD2	TGTGCCACCAGCAGAGAGGCTAGCGGCTCCTACAATGAGCAGTTCTTC	CATSREASGSYNEQFF
TRBV12-3/TRBV12-4	TRBJ1-2	-	TRBD1	TGTGCCAGCTTCGGGACAGTAAACTATGGCTACACCTTC	CASFGTVNYGYTF
TRBV4-3	TRBJ1-2	once	TRBD1	TGCGCCAGCAGCCAAGATTGGGAACAGGGGAACTATGGCTACACCTTC	CASSQDWEQGNYGYTF
TRBV4-1	TRBJ1-3	few	-	TGCGCCAGCAGCCAGACCCGTTTAAGGGGCCCTGGAAACACCATATATTTT	CASSQTRLRGPGNTIYF
TRBV6-5	TRBJ1-1	-	-	TGTGCCAGCAGGCTTGGGCCTGAAGCTTTCTTT	CASRLGPEAFF
TRBV6-1	TRBJ2-1	-	TRBD2	TGTGCCAGCAGTGAAGTCTCCGGGACTAGCGGGAGGAAGCAGTTCTTC	CASSEVSGTSGRKQFF
TRBV28	TRBJ1-2	once	TRBD1	TGTGCCAGCAGTTCGCCAGGGGGGGGCTACACCTTC	CASSSPGGGYTF
TRBV5-4	TRBJ2-1	once	TRBD2	TGTGCCAGCAGCCGAACTAGCGGGAGGGCCCTTGAGCAGTTCTTC	CASSRTSGRALEQFF
TRBV7-2	TRBJ2-7	once	TRBD2	TGTGCCAGCAGCTCATCGACTAGCGGGGGGCTTAAGTACTTC	CASSSSTSGGLKYF
TRBV4-2	TRBJ1-2	-	-	TGTGCCAGCAGCCAACGGTTAGGGGCCCAATATGGCTACACCTTC	CASSQRLGAQYGYTF
TRBV28	TRBJ2-1	-	-	TGTGCCAGCAGTTTCCCTAACTACAATGAGCAGTTCTTC	CASSFPNYNEQFF
TRBV6-1	TRBJ1-2	few	-	TGTGCCAGCAGTGAAGCGGGGAGATCTAACTATGGCTACACCTTC	CASSEAGRSNYGYTF
TRBV10-3	TRBJ2-7	-	TRBD1	TGTGCCATCAGGCCCGGGACAGGGAGGGCCTACGAGCAGTACTTC	CAIRPGTGRAYEQYF
TRBV4-1	TRBJ2-1	-	TRBD2	TGCGCCAGCAGCCCAACCGGTGCGGGAGGGCCCGATGAGCAGTTCTTC	CASSPTGAGGPDEQFF
TRBV19	TRBJ2-5	-	TRBD2	TGTGCCAGTAGAGGGTCGGCGCGGGGGGCCAGGACCCAGTACTTC	CASRGSARGARTQYF
TRBV19	TRBJ1-2	-	TRBD1	TGTGCCAGTAGTATGACCGGGACAGGGGACTATGGCTACACCTTC	CASSMTGTGDYGYTF
TRBV25-1	TRBJ1-5	-	-	TGTGCCAGCAGTGCCACAGGCAGGCAGCCCCAGCATTTT	CASSATGRQPQHF
TRBV9	TRBJ1-6	-	TRBD1	TGTGCCAGCAGCCGATTAAGGGACAGGGGGCGCGGTAGTTCACCCCTCCACTTT	CASSRLRDRGRGSSPLHF
TRBV12-3/TRBV12-4	TRBJ2-7	-	TRBD1	TGTGCCAGCAGTTTAACAGGGGACTACGAGCAGTACTTC	CASSLTGDYEQYF
TRBV6-1	TRBJ1-2	-	-	TGTGCCAGCAGTGAAGGTGGAGGGCTAGCTAACTATGGCTACACCTTC	CASSEGGGLANYGYTF
TRBV19	TRBJ2-1	-	-	TGTGCCAGTAGTATGGGCAGTTCTCCCTCCTACAATGAGCAGTTCTTC	CASSMGSSPSYNEQFF
TRBV7-3	TRBJ2-3	-	TRBD2	TGTGCCAGCAGCTTAAGTCCAGCCGGGGGGGTTGCAGATACGCAGTATTTT	CASSLSPAGGVADTQYF
TRBV5-1	TRBJ2-1	once	-	TGCGCCAGCAGCTCGACTTACAATGAGCAGTTCTTC	CASSSTYNEQFF
TRBV7-3	TRBJ2-7	once	-	TGTGCCAGCAGCTTAACCCCTGGCGGTGCCTACGAGCAGTACTTC	CASSLTPGGAYEQYF
TRBV4-3	TRBJ2-3	-	-	TGCGCCAGCAGCCAAGATAGGCGGGTTAGCACAGATACGCAGTATTTT	CASSQDRRVSTDTQYF
TRBV28	TRBJ2-1	-	-	TGTGCCAGCAGTTTACGGGAGAAGGATGAGCAGTTCTTC	CASSLREKDEQFF
TRBV7-2	TRBJ2-5	-	-	TGTGCCAGCAGCCCTACGTCAGAGACCCAGTACTTC	CASSPTSETQYF
TRBV4-3	TRBJ1-5	-	-	TGCGCCAGCAGCCTCGGTCCAGGACAGCGCACTTATAGCAATCAGCCCCAGCATTTT	CASSLGPGQRTYSNQPQHF
TRBV5-1	TRBJ2-1	-	-	TGCGCCAGCAGCGGAACTACCCCCTACAATGAGCAGTTCTTC	CASSGTTPYNEQFF
TRBV6-5	TRBJ2-3	-	-	TGTGCCAGCAGTTCTGGACTTGATACGCAGTATTTT	CASSSGLDTQYF
TRBV3-1/TRBV3-2	TRBJ2-5	once	-	TGTGCCAGCAGCCAAGGGGCGGGGTCAGGGGAGACCCAGTACTTC	CASSQGAGSGETQYF
TRBV5-5	TRBJ2-1	-	TRBD2	TGTGCCAGCAGCTTCCCGGGACTAGCTAATGAGCAGTTCTTC	CASSFPGLANEQFF
TRBV10-1	TRBJ1-4	-	-	TGCGCCAGCAGACAGGTAGGGGGGGGGAAACTGTTTTTT	CASRQVGGGKLFF
TRBV4-1	TRBJ2-7	-	TRBD2	TGCGCCAGCAGCCGCGTCGAGACTAGCGGGAGATACGAGCAGTACTTC	CASSRVETSGRYEQYF
TRBV7-2	TRBJ2-5	-	TRBD1	TGTGCCAGCAGCCCCGGACAGGGCCAAGAGACCCAGTACTTC	CASSPGQGQETQYF
TRBV6-2/TRBV6-3	TRBJ1-5	-	-	TGTGCCAGCAGTTCAGGGTCTCGCAATCAGCCCCAGCATTTT	CASSSGSRNQPQHF